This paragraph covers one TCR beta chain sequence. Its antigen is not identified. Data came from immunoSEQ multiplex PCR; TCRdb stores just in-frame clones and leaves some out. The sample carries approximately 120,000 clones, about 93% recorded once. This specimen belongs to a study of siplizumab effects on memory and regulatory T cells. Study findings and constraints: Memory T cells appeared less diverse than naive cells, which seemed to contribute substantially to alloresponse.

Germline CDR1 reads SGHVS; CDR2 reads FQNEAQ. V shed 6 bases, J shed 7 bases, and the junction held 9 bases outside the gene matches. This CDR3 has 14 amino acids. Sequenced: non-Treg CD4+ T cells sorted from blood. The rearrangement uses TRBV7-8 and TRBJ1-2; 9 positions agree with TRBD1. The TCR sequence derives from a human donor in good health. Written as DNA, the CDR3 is TGTGCCAGCAGGGAGGGACAGGGAAGGTCTGGCTACACCTTC. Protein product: CASREGQGRSGYTF.